This T cell receptor (beta chain) was retrieved from a study of blood T cell repertoires in COVID-19. The V and J ends lost 0 bases and 3 bases, in that order; junction bases with no gene match: 2. The length of the CDR3 is 15 residues. In germline, CDR1 is MNHEY, CDR2 SVGAGI. The data were produced by immunoSEQ multiplex PCR, yet TCRdb's version contains in-frame clones alone and is incomplete. The data hold 100,000 to 150,000 clones, with around 81% observed a single time. There are a few counts of this clone. The chain combines TRBV6-5 with TRBJ1-1, with 9 bases identical to TRBD1. The TCR comes from a woman aged 45-59 years with acute or convalescent COVID-19. The sequenced sample consisted of peripheral blood. The CDR3: CASSYSRTGDTEAFF. In DNA form, the CDR3 reads TGTGCCAGCAGTTACTCTCGGACAGGGGACACTGAAGCTTTCTTT.